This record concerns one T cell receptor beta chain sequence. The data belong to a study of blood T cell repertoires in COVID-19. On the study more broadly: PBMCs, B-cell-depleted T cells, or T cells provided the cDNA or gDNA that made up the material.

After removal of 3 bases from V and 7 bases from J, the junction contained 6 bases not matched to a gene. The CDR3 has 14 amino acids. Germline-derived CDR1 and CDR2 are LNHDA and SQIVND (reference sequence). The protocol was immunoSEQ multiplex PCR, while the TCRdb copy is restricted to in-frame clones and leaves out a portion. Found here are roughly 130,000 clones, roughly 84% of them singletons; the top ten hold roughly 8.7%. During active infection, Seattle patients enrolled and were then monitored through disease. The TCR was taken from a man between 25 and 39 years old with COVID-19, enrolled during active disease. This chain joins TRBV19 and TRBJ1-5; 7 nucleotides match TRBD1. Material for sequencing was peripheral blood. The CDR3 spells CASSIGQDRQPQHF. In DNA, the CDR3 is TGTGCCAGTAGTATCGGACAGGATAGGCAGCCCCAGCATTTT. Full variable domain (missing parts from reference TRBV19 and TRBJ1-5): DGGITQSPKYLFRKEGQNVTLSCEQNLNHDAMYWYRQDPGQGLRLIYYSQIVNDFQKGDIAEGYSVSREKKESFPLTVTSAQKNPTAFYLCASSIGQDRQPQHFGDGTRLSIL.